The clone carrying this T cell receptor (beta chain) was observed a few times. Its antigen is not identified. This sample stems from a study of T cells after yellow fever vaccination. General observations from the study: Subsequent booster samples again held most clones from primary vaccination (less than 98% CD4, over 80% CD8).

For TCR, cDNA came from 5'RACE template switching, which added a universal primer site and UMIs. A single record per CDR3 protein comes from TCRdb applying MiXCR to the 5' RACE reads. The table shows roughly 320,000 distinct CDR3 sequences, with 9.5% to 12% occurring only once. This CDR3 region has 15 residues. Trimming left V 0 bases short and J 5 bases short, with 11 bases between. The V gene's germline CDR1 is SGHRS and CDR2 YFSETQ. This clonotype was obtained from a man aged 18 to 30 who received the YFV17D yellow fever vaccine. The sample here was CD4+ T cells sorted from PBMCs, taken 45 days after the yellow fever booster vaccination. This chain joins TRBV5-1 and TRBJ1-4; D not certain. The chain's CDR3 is CASSLETGSNEKLFF. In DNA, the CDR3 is TGCGCCAGCAGCTTGGAAACCGGTTCCAATGAAAAACTGTTTTTT.